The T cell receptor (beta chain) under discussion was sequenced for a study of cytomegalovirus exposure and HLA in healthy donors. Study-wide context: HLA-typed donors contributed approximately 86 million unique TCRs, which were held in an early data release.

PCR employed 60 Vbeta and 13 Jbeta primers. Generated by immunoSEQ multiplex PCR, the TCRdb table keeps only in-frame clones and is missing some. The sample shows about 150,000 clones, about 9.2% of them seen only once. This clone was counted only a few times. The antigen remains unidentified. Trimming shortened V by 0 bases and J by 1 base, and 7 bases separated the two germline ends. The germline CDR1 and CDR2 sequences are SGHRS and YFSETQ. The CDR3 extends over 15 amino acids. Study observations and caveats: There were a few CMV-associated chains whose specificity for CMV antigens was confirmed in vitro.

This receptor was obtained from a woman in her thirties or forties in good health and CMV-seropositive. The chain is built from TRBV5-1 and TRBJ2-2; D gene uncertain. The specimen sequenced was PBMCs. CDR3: CASSLGTKNTGELFF. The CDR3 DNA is TGCGCCAGCAGCTTGGGCACAAAGAACACCGGGGAGCTGTTTTTT.